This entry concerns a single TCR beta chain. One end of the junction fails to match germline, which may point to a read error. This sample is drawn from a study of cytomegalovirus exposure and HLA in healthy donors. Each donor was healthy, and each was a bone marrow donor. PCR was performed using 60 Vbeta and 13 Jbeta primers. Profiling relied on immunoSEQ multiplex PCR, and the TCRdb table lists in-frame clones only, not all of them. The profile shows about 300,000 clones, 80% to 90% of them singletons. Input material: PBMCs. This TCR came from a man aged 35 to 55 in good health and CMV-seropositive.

The CDR3 spells CSSSSLSENYFYEQYF. DNA of the CDR3: TGTTCCAGCAGCTCCCTTAGCGAGAACTATTTCTACGAGCAGTACTTC. V gene TRBV7-9 combines with J gene TRBJ2-7; tentatively, D is TRBD2 (5 bases). CDR1 and CDR2 (germline): SEHNR, FQNEAQ (reference sequence). CDR3 length: 16 residues.